This TCR beta chain was captured by sequencing in a study of CD8 T cells in Susac syndrome. Random-hexamer reverse transcription was applied to 0.5 to 1 ug RNA. Multiplex PCR with immunoSEQ amplified the TCR beta CDR3 across 54 Vbeta and 13 Jbeta. TCRdb re-derived calls from the immunoSEQ multiplex PCR reads in MiXCR, one entry per CDR3 protein. The sample includes about 22,000 distinct CDR3 sequences, 85% to 95% of them seen just once. V lost 4 bases to trimming and J lost 11 bases, with 16 bases between them. This CDR3 has 13 residues. Germline V CDR1 and CDR2: SEHNR, FQNEAQ (reference sequence). Study-level points and caveats: Regarding the TCR sequencing and HLA analysis, the study admitted that a relatively small number of individuals were involved.

Sequencing of TCR beta, carried out with a high-throughput approach, was applied to CD8+ and CD4+ T cells from the blood. A word on this clonotype: Its antigen is currently unknown.

Material for sequencing was CD8+ T cells from PBMCs. The gene calls are TRBV7-9 and TRBJ2-3; D is uncertain. This receptor was identified in a human donor in good health. CDR3 amino acids: CASSSSVGLGQYF. CDR3 coding DNA: TGTGCCAGCAGCTCCTCGGTAGGCCTCGGGCAGTATTTT. Combining the CDR3 with reference TRBV7-9 and TRBJ2-3 gives the whole variable domain DTGVSQNPRHKITKRGQNVTFRCDPISEHNRLYWYRQTLGQGPEFLTYFQNEAQLEKSRLLSDRFSAERPKGSFSTLEIQRTEQGDSAMYLCASSSSVGLGQYFGPGTRLTVL.